The 5 T cell receptor beta chains below were found in one sample sequenced in a study of T cell clonality in common variable immunodeficiency. The data were produced by immunoSEQ multiplex PCR, yet TCRdb's version contains in-frame clones alone and is incomplete. The profile covers under 45,000 clones, none occurring a single time. Material for sequencing was peripheral blood mononuclear cells. Receptor source: a person aged 18 to 75 in good health.

This clone came up many times. The read comes to an end 3 residues before the CDR3 does, leaving the germline J gene to fill in the end. This chain connects TRBV11-2 to TRBJ2-5; no reliable D call. CDR1 SGHAT and CDR2 FQNNGV come from the germline V gene. The V and J ends lost 0 bases and 3 bases respectively, with 8 bases between them. The CDR3 covers 14 residues. The CDR3 is CASSLEGGKETQYF. The covered CDR3 bases are TGTGCCAGCAGCTTAGAAGGCGGAAAAGAGACC.

About this clone: The junction departs from germline at one end; a sequencing error may be responsible. The CDR3 extends 3 residues past the end of the read, so its final part is completed from the germline J gene. This chain uses TRBV7-9 with TRBJ1-2; D possibly corresponds to TRBD1 (6 bases). The CDR3 is 13 amino acids. Germline-derived CDR1 and CDR2 are SEHNR and FQNEAQ (reference sequence). This CDR3 reads CSSSLGQGSGYTF. Incomplete CDR3 DNA: TGTTCCAGCAGCTTAGGCCAGGGGAGTGGC.

This clone was counted at least ten times. Coverage ceases 3 residues before the CDR3 finishes, and the germline J gene fills in the end. The chain joins TRBV7-9 to TRBJ1-1; D may be TRBD1 (5 bases). CDR1 is SEHNR, CDR2 FQNEAQ, per germline (reference sequence). CDR3 size: 12 residues. Here the CDR3 reads CASSSIRGVAFF. The sequenced CDR3 bases are TGTGCCAGCAGCTCCATACGGGGGGTT.

This clone was seen a handful of times. The CDR3 end lies 3 residues beyond the end of the read and is filled in from the germline J gene. The V gene is TRBV5-1, the J gene TRBJ2-5, with 8 bases identical to TRBD1. Germline V gene lookup returns CDR1 SGHRS and CDR2 YFSETQ. J gave up 5 bases and V 4 bases, and 10 bases lay outside the gene matches. The CDR3 runs to 15 residues. Partial CDR3 DNA: TGCGCCAGCAGCCTAAAACTGTCAGGGGGCGAGACC. Its protein product is CASSLKLSGGET. In full, the CDR3 reads CASSLKLSGGETQYF.

This clone was counted at least ten times. The read ends 3 residues early relative to the CDR3; the germline J gene fills the gap. V and J are TRBV19 and TRBJ1-4; tentative D call: TRBD1 (6 bases). The length of the CDR3 is 15 residues. CDR1 and CDR2 from the germline V gene are LNHDA and SQIVND (reference sequence). V was pared by 3 bases and J by 7 bases, with 15 bases between. CDR3 bases read: TGTGCCAGTAGTATTCCCGGACAGTCAAGTGAAAAA. Translating gives CASSIPGQSSEK. The whole CDR3 reads CASSIPGQSSEKLFF.